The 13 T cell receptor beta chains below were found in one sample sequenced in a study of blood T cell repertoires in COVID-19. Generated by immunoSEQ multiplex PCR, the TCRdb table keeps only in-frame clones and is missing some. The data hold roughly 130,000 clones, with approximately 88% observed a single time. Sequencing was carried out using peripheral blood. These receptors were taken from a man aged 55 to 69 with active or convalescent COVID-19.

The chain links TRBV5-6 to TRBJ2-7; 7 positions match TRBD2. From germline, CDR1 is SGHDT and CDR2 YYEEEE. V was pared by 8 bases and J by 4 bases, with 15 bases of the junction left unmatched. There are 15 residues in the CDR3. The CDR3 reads CASFLASGVIYEQYF. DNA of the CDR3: TGTGCCAGTTTCTTAGCCAGCGGGGTTATTTACGAGCAGTACTTC. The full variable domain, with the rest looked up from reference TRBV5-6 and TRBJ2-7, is DAGVTQSPTHLIKTRGQQVTLRCSPKSGHDTVSWYQQALGQGPQFIFQYYEEEERQRGNFPDRFSGHQFPNYSSELNVNALLLGDSALYLCASFLASGVIYEQYFGPGTRLTVT.

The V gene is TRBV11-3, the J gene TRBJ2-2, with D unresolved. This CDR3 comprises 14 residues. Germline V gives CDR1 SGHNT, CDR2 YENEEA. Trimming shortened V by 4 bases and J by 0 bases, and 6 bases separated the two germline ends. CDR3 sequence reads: CASSWQTNTGELFF. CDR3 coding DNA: TGTGCCAGCAGCTGGCAGACGAACACCGGGGAGCTGTTTTTT.

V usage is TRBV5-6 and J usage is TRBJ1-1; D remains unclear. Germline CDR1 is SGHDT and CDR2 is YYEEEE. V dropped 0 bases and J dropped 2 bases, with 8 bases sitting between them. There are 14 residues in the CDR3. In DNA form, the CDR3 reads TGTGCCAGCAGCTTGGACAGCTATAACACTGAAGCTTTCTTT. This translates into CASSLDSYNTEAFF. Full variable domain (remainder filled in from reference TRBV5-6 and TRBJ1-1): DAGVTQSPTHLIKTRGQQVTLRCSPKSGHDTVSWYQQALGQGPQFIFQYYEEEERQRGNFPDRFSGHQFPNYSSELNVNALLLGDSALYLCASSLDSYNTEAFFGQGTRLTVV.

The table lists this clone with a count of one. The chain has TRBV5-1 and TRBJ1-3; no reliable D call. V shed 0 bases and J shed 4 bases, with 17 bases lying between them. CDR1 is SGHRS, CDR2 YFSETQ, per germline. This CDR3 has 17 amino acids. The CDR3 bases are TGCGCCAGCAGCTTGGCCGTAGCTAGCCAGTCCGGAAACACCATATATTTT. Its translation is CASSLAVASQSGNTIYF.

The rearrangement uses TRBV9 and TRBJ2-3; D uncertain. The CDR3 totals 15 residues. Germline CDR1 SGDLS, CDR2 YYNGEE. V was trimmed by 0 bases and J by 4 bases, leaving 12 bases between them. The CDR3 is CASSVGPQVADTQYF. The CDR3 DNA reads TGTGCCAGCAGCGTAGGGCCGCAGGTGGCAGATACGCAGTATTTT.

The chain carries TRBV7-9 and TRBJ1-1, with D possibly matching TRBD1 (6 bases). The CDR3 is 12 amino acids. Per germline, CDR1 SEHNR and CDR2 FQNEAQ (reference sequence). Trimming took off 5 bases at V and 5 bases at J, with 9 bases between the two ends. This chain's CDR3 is CASSLDRTEAFF. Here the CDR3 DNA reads TGTGCCAGCAGCCTGGACAGAACTGAAGCTTTCTTT.

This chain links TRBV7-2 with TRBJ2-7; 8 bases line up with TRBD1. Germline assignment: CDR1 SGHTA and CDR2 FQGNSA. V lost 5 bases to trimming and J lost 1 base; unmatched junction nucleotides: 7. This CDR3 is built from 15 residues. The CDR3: CASSPQTGDSYEQYF. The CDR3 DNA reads TGTGCCAGCAGCCCGCAGACAGGGGATTCCTACGAGCAGTACTTC.

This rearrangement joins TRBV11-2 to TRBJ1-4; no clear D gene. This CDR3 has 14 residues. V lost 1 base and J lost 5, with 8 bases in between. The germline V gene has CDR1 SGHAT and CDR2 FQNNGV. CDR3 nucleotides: TGTGCCAGCAGCTTAGTACGGAGAAATGAAAAACTGTTTTTT. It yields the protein CASSLVRRNEKLFF.

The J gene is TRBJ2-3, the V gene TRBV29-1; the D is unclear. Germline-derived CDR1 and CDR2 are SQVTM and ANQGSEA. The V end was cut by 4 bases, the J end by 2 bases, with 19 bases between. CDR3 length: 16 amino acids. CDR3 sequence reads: CSVVCSETWPTDTQYF. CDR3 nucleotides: TGCAGCGTTGTATGTTCGGAGACCTGGCCCACAGATACGCAGTATTTT.

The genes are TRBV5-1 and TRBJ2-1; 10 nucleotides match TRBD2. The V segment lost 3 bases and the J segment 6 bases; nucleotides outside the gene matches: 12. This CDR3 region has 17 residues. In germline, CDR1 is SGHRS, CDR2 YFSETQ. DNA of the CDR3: TGCGCCAGCAGCTCGCCCCCTGGTAGCGGGAGGCCCAATGAGCAGTTCTTC. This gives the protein CASSSPPGSGRPNEQFF.

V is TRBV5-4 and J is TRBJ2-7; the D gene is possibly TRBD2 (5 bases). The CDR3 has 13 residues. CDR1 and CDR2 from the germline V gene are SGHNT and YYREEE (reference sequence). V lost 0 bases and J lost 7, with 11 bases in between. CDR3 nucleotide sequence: TGTGCCAGCAGCTTGGAACTAGTTGGGGAGCAGTACTTC. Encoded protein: CASSLELVGEQYF.

CDR3 DNA: TGTGCCAGCAGCTTAGGTGGGACAGGGATGGAGCGAGAGACCCAGTACTTC. It translates to CASSLGGTGMERETQYF. The chain joins TRBV7-9 to TRBJ2-5; 9 nucleotides align to TRBD1. The CDR3 runs 17 residues. From germline, CDR1 is SEHNR and CDR2 FQNEAQ (reference sequence). Germline trimming cut 1 base from V and 4 bases from J; bases unmatched to any gene: 10.

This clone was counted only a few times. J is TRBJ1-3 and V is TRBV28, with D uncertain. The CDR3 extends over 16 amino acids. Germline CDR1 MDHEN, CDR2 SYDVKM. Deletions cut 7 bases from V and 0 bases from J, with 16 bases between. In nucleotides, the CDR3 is TGTGCCAGCACCTCGGGAGGGTCGCACTCTGGAAACACCATATATTTT. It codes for CASTSGGSHSGNTIYF.